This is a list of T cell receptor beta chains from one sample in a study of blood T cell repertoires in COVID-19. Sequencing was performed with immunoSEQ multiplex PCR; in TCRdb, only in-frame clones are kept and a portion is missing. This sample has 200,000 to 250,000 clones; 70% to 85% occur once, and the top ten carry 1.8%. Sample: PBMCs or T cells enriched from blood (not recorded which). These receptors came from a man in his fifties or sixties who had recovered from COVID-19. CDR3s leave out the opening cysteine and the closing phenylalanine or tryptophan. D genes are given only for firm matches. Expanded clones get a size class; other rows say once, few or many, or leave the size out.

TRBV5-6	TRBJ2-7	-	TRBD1	ASSPRTGNSYEQY
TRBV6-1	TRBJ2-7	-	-	ASSEGGWWYEQY
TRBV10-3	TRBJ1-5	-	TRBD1	AIRGQGDQPQH
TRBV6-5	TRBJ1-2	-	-	ASWEYGYT
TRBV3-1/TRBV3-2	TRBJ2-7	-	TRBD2	ASSRATSGGLYEQY
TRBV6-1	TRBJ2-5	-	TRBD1	ASSERGQTGDETQY
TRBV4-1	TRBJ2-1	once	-	ASSQAGTLEFNEQF
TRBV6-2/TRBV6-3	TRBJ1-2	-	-	ASSDRDYGYT
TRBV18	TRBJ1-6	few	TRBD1	ASSQGPGTGNSPLH
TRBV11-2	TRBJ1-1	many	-	ASSLDRDTEAF
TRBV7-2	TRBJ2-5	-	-	ASSLHREQETQY
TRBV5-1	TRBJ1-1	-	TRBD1	ASSLSLGQGLSEAF
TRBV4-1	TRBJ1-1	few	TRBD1	ASSQPHRGWTEAF
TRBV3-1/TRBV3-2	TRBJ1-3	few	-	ASSLEGVYSGNTIY
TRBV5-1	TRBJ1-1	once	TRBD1	ASSLTGQEMNTEAF
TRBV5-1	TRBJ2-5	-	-	ASSTRTEETQY
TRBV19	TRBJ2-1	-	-	ASSMMSGSNNEQF
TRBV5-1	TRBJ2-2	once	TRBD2	ASRTRESGTSELPANTGELF
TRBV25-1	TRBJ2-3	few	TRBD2	ASSDIAGEGTDTQY
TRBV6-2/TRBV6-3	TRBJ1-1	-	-	ASSYSIQATEAF
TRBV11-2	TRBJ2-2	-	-	ASSLQGRELF